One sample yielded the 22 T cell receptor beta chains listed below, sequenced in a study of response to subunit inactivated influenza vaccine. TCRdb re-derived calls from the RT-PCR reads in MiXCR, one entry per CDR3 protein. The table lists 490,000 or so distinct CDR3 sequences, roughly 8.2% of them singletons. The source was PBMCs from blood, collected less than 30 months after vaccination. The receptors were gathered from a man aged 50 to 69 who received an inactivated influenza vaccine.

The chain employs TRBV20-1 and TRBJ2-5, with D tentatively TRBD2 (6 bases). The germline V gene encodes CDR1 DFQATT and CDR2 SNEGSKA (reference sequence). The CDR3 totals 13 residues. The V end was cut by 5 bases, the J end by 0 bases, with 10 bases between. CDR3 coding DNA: TGCAGTGCTGGGGAGGTGTACCAAGAGACCCAGTACTTC. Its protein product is CSAGEVYQETQYF.

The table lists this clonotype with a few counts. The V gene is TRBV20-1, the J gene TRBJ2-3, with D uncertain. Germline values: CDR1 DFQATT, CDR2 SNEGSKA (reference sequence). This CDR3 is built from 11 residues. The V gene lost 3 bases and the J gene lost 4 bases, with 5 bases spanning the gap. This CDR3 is CSASQADTQYF. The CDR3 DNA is TGCAGTGCTAGTCAGGCAGATACGCAGTATTTT.

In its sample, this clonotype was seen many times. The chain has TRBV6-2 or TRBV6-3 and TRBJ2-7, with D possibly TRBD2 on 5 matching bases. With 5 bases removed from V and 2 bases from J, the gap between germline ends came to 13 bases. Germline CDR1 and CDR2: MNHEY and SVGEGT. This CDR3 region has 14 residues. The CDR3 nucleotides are TGTGCCAGCAGTCAACTAACCGGGACCTACGAGCAGTACTTC. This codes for CASSQLTGTYEQYF.

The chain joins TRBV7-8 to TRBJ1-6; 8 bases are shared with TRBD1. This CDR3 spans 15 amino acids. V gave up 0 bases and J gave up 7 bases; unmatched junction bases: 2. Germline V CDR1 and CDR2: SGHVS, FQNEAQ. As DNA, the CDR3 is TGTGCCAGCAGCTTAGCGTGGACAGGGAATTCACCCCTCCACTTT. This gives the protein CASSLAWTGNSPLHF.

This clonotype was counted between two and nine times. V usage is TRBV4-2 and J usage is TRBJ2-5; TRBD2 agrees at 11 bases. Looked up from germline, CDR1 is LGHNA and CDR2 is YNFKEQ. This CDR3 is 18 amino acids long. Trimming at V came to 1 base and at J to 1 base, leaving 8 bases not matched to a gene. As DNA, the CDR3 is TGTGCCAGCAGCCAAGTGTGGGCTAGCGGGGGGATCCAAGAGACCCAGTACTTC. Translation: CASSQVWASGGIQETQYF.

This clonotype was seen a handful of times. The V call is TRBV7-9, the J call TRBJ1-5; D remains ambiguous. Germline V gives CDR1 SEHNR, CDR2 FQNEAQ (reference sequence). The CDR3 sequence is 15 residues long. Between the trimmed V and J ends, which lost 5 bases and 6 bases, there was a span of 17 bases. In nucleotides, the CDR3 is TGTGCCAGCAGCCGCGGAGGGCGGCGGGGTCAGCCCCAGCATTTT. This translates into CASSRGGRRGQPQHF.

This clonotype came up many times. CDR3 sequence: CASSLGGLEAFF. CDR3 nucleotides: TGCGCCAGCAGCTTGGGGGGACTTGAAGCTTTCTTT. The rearrangement links TRBV5-1 to TRBJ1-1; D perhaps matches TRBD1 (5 bases). Trimming took off 0 bases at V and 7 bases at J, with 7 bases between the two ends. This CDR3 has 12 amino acids. Germline V lookup: CDR1 SGHRS, CDR2 YFSETQ.

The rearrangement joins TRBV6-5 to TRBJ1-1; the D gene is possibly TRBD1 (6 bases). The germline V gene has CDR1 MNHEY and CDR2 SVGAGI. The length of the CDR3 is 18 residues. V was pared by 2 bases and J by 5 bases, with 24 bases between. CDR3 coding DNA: TGTGCCAGCAGTTACAACAAAAAAATTCGGGGGCAGGGGACTGAAGCTTTCTTT. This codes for CASSYNKKIRGQGTEAFF.

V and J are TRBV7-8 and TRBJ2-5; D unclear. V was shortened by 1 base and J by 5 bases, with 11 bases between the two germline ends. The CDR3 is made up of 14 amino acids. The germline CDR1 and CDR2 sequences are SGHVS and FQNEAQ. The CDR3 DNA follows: TGTGCCAGCAGCTTAGGACCCACCTCGGAGACCCAGTACTTC. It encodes CASSLGPTSETQYF. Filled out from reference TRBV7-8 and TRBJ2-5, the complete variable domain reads GAGVSQSPRYKVAKRGQDVALRCDPISGHVSLFWYQQALGQGPEFLTYFQNEAQLDKSGLPSDRFFAERPEGSVSTLKIQRTQQEDSAVYLCASSLGPTSETQYFGPGTRLLVL.

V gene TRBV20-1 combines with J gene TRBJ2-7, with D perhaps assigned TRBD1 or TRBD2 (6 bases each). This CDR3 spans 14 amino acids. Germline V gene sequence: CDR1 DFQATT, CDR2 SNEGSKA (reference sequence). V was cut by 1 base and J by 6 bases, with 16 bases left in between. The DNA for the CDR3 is TGCAGTGCTAGAGTAGGGGGGTCTCTGGGCGAGCAGTACTTC. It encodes CSARVGGSLGEQYF.

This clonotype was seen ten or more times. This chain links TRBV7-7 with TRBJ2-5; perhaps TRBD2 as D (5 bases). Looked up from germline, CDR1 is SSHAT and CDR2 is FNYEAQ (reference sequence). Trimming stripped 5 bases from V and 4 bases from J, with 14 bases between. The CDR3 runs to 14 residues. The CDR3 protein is CASSRGPGGETQYF. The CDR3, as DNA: TGTGCCAGCAGCCGAGGGCCTGGCGGAGAGACCCAGTACTTC.

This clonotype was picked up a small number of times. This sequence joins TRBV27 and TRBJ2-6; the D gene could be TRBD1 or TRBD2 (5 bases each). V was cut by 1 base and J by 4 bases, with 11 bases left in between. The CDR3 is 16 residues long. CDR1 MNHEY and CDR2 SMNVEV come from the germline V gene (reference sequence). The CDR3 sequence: CASSLWGPLGANVLTF. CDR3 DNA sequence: TGTGCCAGCAGTTTATGGGGACCGTTGGGGGCCAACGTCCTGACTTTC. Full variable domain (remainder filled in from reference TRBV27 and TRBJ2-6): EAQVTQNPRYLITVTGKKLTVTCSQNMNHEYMSWYRQDPGLGLRQIYYSMNVEVTDKGDVPEGYKVSRKEKRNFPLILESPSPNQTSLYFCASSLWGPLGANVLTFGAGSRLTVL.

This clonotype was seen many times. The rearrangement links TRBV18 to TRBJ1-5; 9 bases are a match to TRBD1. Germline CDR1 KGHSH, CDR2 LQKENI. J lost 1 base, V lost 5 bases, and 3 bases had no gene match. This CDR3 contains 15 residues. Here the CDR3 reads CASSGDRASNQPQHF. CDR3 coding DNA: TGTGCCAGCTCAGGGGACAGGGCAAGCAATCAGCCCCAGCATTTT.

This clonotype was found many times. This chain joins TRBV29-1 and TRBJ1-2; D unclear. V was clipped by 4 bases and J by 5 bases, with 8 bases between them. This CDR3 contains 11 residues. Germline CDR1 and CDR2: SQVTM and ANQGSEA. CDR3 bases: TGCAGCGTTGTAAAGGGATATGGCTACACCTTC. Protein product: CSVVKGYGYTF.

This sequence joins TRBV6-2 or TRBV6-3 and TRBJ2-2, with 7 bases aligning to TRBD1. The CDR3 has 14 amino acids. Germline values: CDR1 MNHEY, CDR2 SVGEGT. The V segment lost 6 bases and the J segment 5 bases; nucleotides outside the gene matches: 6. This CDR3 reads CASRVTGLTGELFF. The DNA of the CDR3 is TGTGCCAGCAGGGTGACAGGGTTGACCGGGGAGCTGTTTTTT.

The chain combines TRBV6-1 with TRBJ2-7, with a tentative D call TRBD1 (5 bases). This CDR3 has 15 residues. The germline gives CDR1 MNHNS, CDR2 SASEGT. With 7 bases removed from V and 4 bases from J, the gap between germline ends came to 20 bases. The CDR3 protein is CASMRPRELLYEQYF. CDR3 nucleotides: TGTGCCAGCATGAGGCCCAGGGAATTATTATACGAGCAGTACTTC.

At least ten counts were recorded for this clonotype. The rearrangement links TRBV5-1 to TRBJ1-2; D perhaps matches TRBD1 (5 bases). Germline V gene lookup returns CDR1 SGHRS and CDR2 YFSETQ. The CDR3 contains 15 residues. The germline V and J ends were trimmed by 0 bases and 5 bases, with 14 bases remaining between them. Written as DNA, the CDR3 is TGCGCCAGCAGCTTGGCCGGGGGACCGAGGTATGGCTACACCTTC. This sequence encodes CASSLAGGPRYGYTF.

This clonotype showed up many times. CDR3 DNA: TGCAGTGCTGGAGGACAGGGCTACGAGCAGTACTTC. Its protein product is CSAGGQGYEQYF. The V gene is TRBV20-1, the J gene TRBJ2-7; 8 nucleotides line up with TRBD1. The trim removed 5 bases at V and 3 bases at J, leaving 3 bases unmatched. CDR1 DFQATT and CDR2 SNEGSKA come from the germline V gene (reference sequence). The CDR3 is made up of 12 amino acids.

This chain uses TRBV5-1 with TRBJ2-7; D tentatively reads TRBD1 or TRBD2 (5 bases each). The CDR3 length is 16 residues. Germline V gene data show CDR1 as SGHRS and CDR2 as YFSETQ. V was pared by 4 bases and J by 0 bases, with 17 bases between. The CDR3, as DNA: TGCGCCAGCAGCCCGGGGCGCTTTGGTATCTCCTACGAGCAGTACTTC. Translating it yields CASSPGRFGISYEQYF.

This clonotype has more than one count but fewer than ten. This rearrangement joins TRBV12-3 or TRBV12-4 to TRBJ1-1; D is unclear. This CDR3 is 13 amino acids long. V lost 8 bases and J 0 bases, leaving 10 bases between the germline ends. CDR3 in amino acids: CASFQGLNTEAFF. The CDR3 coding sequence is TGTGCCAGCTTTCAAGGGCTGAACACTGAAGCTTTCTTT.

The CDR3 region is CSARDRRISTDTQYF. The CDR3 DNA sequence: TGCAGTGCTAGAGATCGGCGGATTAGCACAGATACGCAGTATTTT. The rearrangement joins TRBV20-1 to TRBJ2-3; no firm D call. Germline CDR1 is DFQATT and CDR2 is SNEGSKA (reference sequence). The CDR3 is 15 residues long. The V and J ends lost 0 bases and 0 bases respectively, with 10 bases between them.

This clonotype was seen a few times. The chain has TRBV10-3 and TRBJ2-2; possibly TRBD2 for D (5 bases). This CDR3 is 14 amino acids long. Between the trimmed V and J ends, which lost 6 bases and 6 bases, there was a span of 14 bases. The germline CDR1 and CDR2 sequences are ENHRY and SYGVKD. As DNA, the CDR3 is TGTGCCATCAGGCAGTCTGAGGGATCCGGGGAGCTGTTTTTT. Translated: CAIRQSEGSGELFF.